Shown below are 25 T cell receptor beta chains from a single sample sequenced in a study of blood T cell repertoires in COVID-19. Clones were sequenced by immunoSEQ multiplex PCR, and TCRdb holds only the in-frame ones, with some missing. The table shows hundreds of thousands of clones, with 86% occurring only once. The sample was peripheral blood. These receptor sequences come from a woman in her forties or fifties with acute or convalescent COVID-19.

The chain employs TRBV7-2 and TRBJ2-7; D gene ambiguous. The CDR3 has 12 residues. Between the trimmed V and J ends, which lost 5 bases and 12 bases, there was a span of 17 bases. Germline loops: CDR1 SGHTA, CDR2 FQGNSA. Written as DNA, the CDR3 is TGTGCCAGCAGCAATCGACATTCCCCTACGTACTTC. Its translation: CASSNRHSPTYF.

This clone was picked up one time. CDR3 region: CASSQGVSGAGQPQHF. CDR3 DNA: TGCGCCAGCAGCCAAGGGGTGAGTGGCGCGGGGCAGCCCCAGCATTTT. The chain has TRBV4-1 and TRBJ1-5, with unresolved D. Trimming left V 1 base short and J 7 bases short, with 17 bases between. CDR1 and CDR2 (germline): MGHRA, YSYEKL. This CDR3 spans 16 amino acids.

This clone has more than one count but fewer than ten. In the same sample, other DNA sequences code for this CDR3. The chain has TRBV5-1 and TRBJ2-1; perhaps TRBD2 as D (6 bases). The germline V and J ends were trimmed by 0 bases and 2 bases, with 9 bases remaining between them. The CDR3 loop spans 15 amino acids. CDR1 is SGHRS and CDR2 is YFSETQ in the germline V gene. Written as DNA, the CDR3 is TGCGCCAGCAGCTTGGCTGGGGGGACCTACAATGAGCAGTTCTTC. It specifies CASSLAGGTYNEQFF.

This clone was seen just once. V and J are TRBV19 and TRBJ1-5; TRBD1 might be the D (6 bases). The CDR3 is 15 amino acids. V lost 1 base and J lost 3, with 10 bases in between. Germline CDR1 and CDR2: LNHDA and SQIVND (reference sequence). Here the CDR3 reads CASSIVGHNNQPQHF. The CDR3 DNA reads as TGTGCCAGTAGTATAGTGGGACATAACAATCAGCCCCAGCATTTT.

This clone was seen only a few times. The chain combines TRBV30 with TRBJ1-3; TRBD1 is a possible D gene (6 bases). Per the germline V gene, CDR1 is GTSNPN and CDR2 is SVGIG (reference sequence). Trimming stripped 0 bases from V and 1 base from J, with 13 bases between. The CDR3 covers 16 residues. CDR3 in amino acids: CAWSVIGQSSGNTIYF. The CDR3 bases are TGTGCCTGGAGTGTCATAGGACAGAGTTCTGGAAACACCATATATTTT.

The CDR3 DNA follows: TGTGCCAGCAGCTTATTCCCTATCCCCGCTGGAAACACCATATATTTT. Its translation: CASSLFPIPAGNTIYF. V and J are TRBV7-2 and TRBJ1-3, with unresolved D. V was pared by 2 bases and J by 2 bases, with 13 bases between. The CDR3 length is 16 residues. CDR1 and CDR2 from the germline V gene are SGHTA and FQGNSA.

The rearrangement joins TRBV7-6 to TRBJ2-2, with a tentative D call TRBD2 (5 bases). CDR3 length: 14 amino acids. The V end lost 6 bases, the J end lost 4 bases, and 12 bases lay between the germline ends. From germline, CDR1 is SGHVS and CDR2 FNYEAQ. The CDR3 spells CASSSFRGTGELFF. The CDR3 DNA follows: TGTGCCAGCAGTTCCTTTCGGGGCACCGGGGAGCTGTTTTTT.

This chain connects TRBV3-1 (or the pseudogene TRBV3-2) to TRBJ1-3; D is uncertain. This CDR3 is built from 16 residues. V was shortened by 1 base and J by 0 bases, with 10 bases between the two germline ends. Per the germline V gene, CDR1 is LGHDT and CDR2 is YNNKEL (reference sequence). CDR3 sequence (DNA): TGTGCCAGCAGCCAAGCCAGGCACTTCTCTGGAAACACCATATATTTT. Encoded protein: CASSQARHFSGNTIYF.

This clone showed up just once. This chain uses TRBV10-3 with TRBJ2-3, with 7 bases that match TRBD1. The CDR3 totals 15 residues. Germline V gives CDR1 ENHRY, CDR2 SYGVKD. The ends lost 5 bases at V and 3 bases at J; junction bases unmatched: 8. CDR3: CAISSQGTITDTQYF. The CDR3 nucleotides read TGTGCCATCAGTTCACAGGGGACAATTACAGATACGCAGTATTTT.

This chain links TRBV7-2 with TRBJ2-5, with a weak D call TRBD1 (5 bases). CDR1 and CDR2 from the germline V gene are SGHTA and FQGNSA. This CDR3 contains 14 residues. V was pared by 2 bases and J by 1 base, with 8 bases between. The CDR3 DNA is TGTGCCAGCAGCTTATACACAGGCCAAGAGACCCAGTACTTC. Protein sequence: CASSLYTGQETQYF. The variable domain in full, completed from reference TRBV7-2 and TRBJ2-5, reads GAGVSQSPSNKVTEKGKDVELRCDPISGHTALYWYRQSLGQGLEFLIYFQGNSAPDKSGLPSDRFSAERTGGSVSTLTIQRTQQEDSAVYLCASSLYTGQETQYFGPGTRLLVL.

The table lists this clone with a few counts. The J gene is TRBJ1-5, the V gene TRBV30; 7 bases align to TRBD1. J was trimmed by 11 bases and V by 2 bases; bases with no gene match: 12. Germline V CDR1 and CDR2: GTSNPN, SVGIG (reference sequence). CDR3 size: 14 residues. The DNA of the CDR3 is TGTGCCTGGAGTACAATAGGACAGGTGTGGGCCCAGCATTTT. The encoded protein is CAWSTIGQVWAQHF.

The chain employs TRBV20-1 and TRBJ1-4; possible D gene TRBD1, 6 bases. The germline V gene has CDR1 DFQATT and CDR2 SNEGSKA (reference sequence). The V gene lost 3 bases and the J gene lost 6 bases, with 8 bases spanning the gap. The CDR3 consists of 12 residues. This CDR3 reads CSASGGDEKLFF. The CDR3 region has the DNA TGCAGTGCTAGTGGGGGCGATGAAAAACTGTTTTTT.

V usage is TRBV19 and J usage is TRBJ2-1; maybe TRBD2 (6 bases). The germline gives CDR1 LNHDA, CDR2 SQIVND (reference sequence). CDR3 length equals 14 residues. Between the trimmed V and J ends, which lost 7 bases and 9 bases, there was a span of 19 bases. Here the CDR3 DNA reads TGTGCCAGTACCCGAGGAGTGGGGGGTGGTGAGCAGTTCTTC. The encoded protein is CASTRGVGGGEQFF.

This clone has more than one count but fewer than ten. This chain links TRBV2 with TRBJ2-2, with a weak D call TRBD2 (6 bases). The V gene lost 5 bases and the J gene lost 7 bases, with 11 bases spanning the gap. Germline CDR1 SNHLY, CDR2 FYNNEI. CDR3 length: 13 residues. CDR3 amino acids: CASSQRVIGELFF. The CDR3 bases are TGTGCCAGCAGTCAGCGGGTCATCGGGGAGCTGTTTTTT.

The chain is built from TRBV7-9 and TRBJ1-1, with no clear D. Trimming took 2 bases from V and 7 from J, leaving 11 bases between them. The CDR3 has 13 amino acids. CDR1 is SEHNR and CDR2 is FQNEAQ in the germline V gene (reference sequence). This CDR3 reads CASSLTGSGEAFF. CDR3 sequence (DNA): TGTGCCAGCAGCTTAACCGGGAGCGGTGAAGCTTTCTTT. Supplemented by reference TRBV7-9 and TRBJ1-1, the full variable domain reads DTGVSQNPRHKITKRGQNVTFRCDPISEHNRLYWYRQTLGQGPEFLTYFQNEAQLEKSRLLSDRFSAERPKGSFSTLEIQRTEQGDSAMYLCASSLTGSGEAFFGQGTRLTVV.

This clone was detected ten times or more. The genes are TRBV7-8 and TRBJ2-2; 10 bases align to TRBD2. The CDR3 totals 15 residues. The V gene's germline CDR1 is SGHVS and CDR2 FQNEAQ. J gave up 5 bases and V 7 bases, and 7 bases lay outside the gene matches. This chain's CDR3 is CASNPLAGVTGELFF. The CDR3 DNA sequence: TGTGCCAGCAACCCCCTAGCGGGGGTGACCGGGGAGCTGTTTTTT. The full variable domain, rest sourced from reference TRBV7-8 and TRBJ2-2, is GAGVSQSPRYKVAKRGQDVALRCDPISGHVSLFWYQQALGQGPEFLTYFQNEAQLDKSGLPSDRFFAERPEGSVSTLKIQRTQQEDSAVYLCASNPLAGVTGELFFGEGSRLTVL.

V is TRBV27 and J is TRBJ1-5; TRBD1 matches 9 bases. Germline lookup yields CDR1 MNHEY and CDR2 SMNVEV (reference sequence). The CDR3 spans 16 residues. Trimming removed 1 base from V and 7 bases from J; junction bases left unmatched: 8. The CDR3 DNA sequence: TGTGCCAGCAGTTTATATGGGGACAGGGCTACCCAGCCCCAGCATTTT. It translates to CASSLYGDRATQPQHF.

This clone came up a few times. The chain employs TRBV11-2 and TRBJ1-4; 7 bases match TRBD1. The CDR3 has 19 amino acids. Trimming took 5 bases from V and 0 from J; bases not matched to a gene: 15. Germline V gene lookup returns CDR1 SGHAT and CDR2 FQNNGV. In DNA form, the CDR3 reads TGTGCCAGCAGCCCTCGGACAGGCCGAACGAACGCAACTAATGAAAAACTGTTTTTT. As protein: CASSPRTGRTNATNEKLFF.

This clone was recorded only once. V is TRBV10-1 and J is TRBJ1-1; 7 bases fit TRBD1. V shed 0 bases and J 5 bases; nucleotides not matched to a gene: 18. Germline CDR1 is WNHNN and CDR2 is SYGVQD (reference sequence). This CDR3 has 19 amino acids. The CDR3 DNA sequence: TGCGCCAGCAGTGAGTCGGCGGGGCAGGGGGGCGCAGTGGGAACTGAAGCTTTCTTT. It specifies CASSESAGQGGAVGTEAFF.

The rearrangement links TRBV12-3 or TRBV12-4 to TRBJ1-1; no reliable D call. Trimming cost V 3 bases and J 11 bases, with 10 bases left between them. The CDR3 extends over 11 amino acids. DNA for the CDR3: TGTGCCAGCAGTTTGCGGGGTGGCGCTTTCTTT. It encodes CASSLRGGAFF.

The rearrangement links TRBV19 to TRBJ1-3, with D unclear. Germline values: CDR1 LNHDA, CDR2 SQIVND (reference sequence). The CDR3 spans 12 residues. V dropped 9 bases and J dropped 2 bases, with 8 bases sitting between them. Here the CDR3 DNA reads TGTGCCAGCATGACACCTGGAAACACCATATATTTT. Protein sequence: CASMTPGNTIYF.

The gene calls are TRBV28 and TRBJ1-6; D possibly corresponds to TRBD1 (6 bases). The CDR3 covers 11 residues. Between the trimmed V and J ends, which lost 7 bases and 15 bases, there was a span of 13 bases. Germline V gives CDR1 MDHEN, CDR2 SYDVKM. The CDR3 here is CASKLRDNLHF. The CDR3 bases are TGTGCCAGCAAACTCAGGGACAACCTCCACTTT.

The chain has TRBV20-1 and TRBJ1-3; no reliable D call. This CDR3 is 11 amino acids long. Germline lookup yields CDR1 DFQATT and CDR2 SNEGSKA (reference sequence). Deletions cut 7 bases from V and 5 bases from J, with 9 bases between. The CDR3 sequence: CSVPLRNTIYF. CDR3 nucleotide sequence: TGCAGTGTCCCTCTTCGAAACACCATATATTTT.

The genes are TRBV19 and TRBJ2-5; 14 bases line up with TRBD2. Germline CDR1 and CDR2: LNHDA and SQIVND (reference sequence). Germline trimming cut 4 bases from V and 5 bases from J; bases unmatched to any gene: 6. The CDR3 spans 16 residues. CDR3 residues: CASSTTSGRAGETQYF. The CDR3 nucleotides read TGTGCCAGTAGTACGACTAGCGGGAGGGCCGGGGAGACCCAGTACTTC.

This clone was picked up a small number of times. The V call is TRBV9, the J call TRBJ2-7, with 10 bases matching TRBD1. Trimming at V came to 2 bases and at J to 5 bases, leaving 22 bases not matched to a gene. The CDR3 contains 20 residues. From germline, CDR1 is SGDLS and CDR2 YYNGEE. Here the CDR3 DNA reads TGTGCCAGCAGCGTGCCGTCCTCCGACAGGGGGCGCATGATACACAACGAGCAGTACTTC. Translating it yields CASSVPSSDRGRMIHNEQYF.